This T cell receptor (beta chain) was sequenced during a study of shared clonotypes between healthy human individuals. About the research overall: In total, the donors were a couple of women and a few men aged 18 to 49. General study results and limits: Investigators collected only blood, and repertoires in tissues likely differ.

V shed 1 base and J shed 5 bases, with 9 bases lying between them. Germline CDR1 and CDR2: GTSNPN and SVGIG (reference sequence). This CDR3 is built from 12 residues. Replicate PCRs from sorted subsets contained approximately 190 ng DNA, which is approximately 30,000 T cell genomes. Generated by immunoSEQ multiplex PCR, the TCRdb table keeps only in-frame clones and is missing some. This table has roughly 2.5 million clones, just over 90% appearing once. CD4+ cells yielded CD45RA+ naive and CD45RA-negative memory subsets. Details on this clone: Its antigen is as yet unknown.

The specimen was naive CD4+ T cells sorted from blood. Subset meaning: CD45RA+ positively selected. The J gene is TRBJ2-7, the V gene TRBV30; D is possibly TRBD1 (5 bases). This receptor was identified in a man younger than 35 in good health. As DNA, the CDR3 is TGTGCCTGGAGTGCGGACACACACGAGCAGTACTTC. Its translation: CAWSADTHEQYF.